This is a list of T cell receptor beta chains from one sample in a study of cytomegalovirus exposure and HLA in healthy donors. Repertoires were generated with immunoSEQ multiplex PCR, while TCRdb's copy carries only in-frame clones and drops some. The sample records 100,000 or so clones, 70% to 80% being singletons. The source material was PBMCs. The receptors here all came from a man aged 40-49 years in good health and CMV-seronegative. Both conserved end residues are part of each CDR3. A D gene is named only where the DNA matches it firmly. Part of the rows lack a size; the others show once, few, many or a class for expanded clones.

j_call d_call clone_size v_call cdr3_aa cdr3_nt
TRBJ2-2 NA NA TRBV7-9 CASSSGLNTGELFF TGTGCCAGCAGCTCGGGACTGAACACCGGGGAGCTGTTTTTT
TRBJ1-2 NA NA TRBV23-1 CASTPGAGRGYGYTF TGCGCCAGCACCCCTGGGGCAGGACGTGGCTATGGCTACACCTTC
TRBJ2-7 TRBD1 NA TRBV6-6 CASSQPGQGLYEQYF TGTGCCAGCAGTCAACCGGGACAGGGGTTGTACGAGCAGTACTTC
TRBJ2-7 NA NA TRBV10-2 CASVDLGHYEQYF TGCGCCAGCGTGGATTTGGGGCACTACGAGCAGTACTTC
TRBJ2-7 NA NA TRBV23-1 CASSQSHRGSYEQYF TGCGCCAGCAGTCAATCGCATAGGGGTTCCTACGAGCAGTACTTC
TRBJ2-7 TRBD2 few TRBV5-8 CASTTPGLGSYEQYF TGTGCCAGCACCACCCCCGGACTAGGGTCCTACGAGCAGTACTTC
TRBJ2-3 NA once TRBV28 CASSLRGAADTQYF TGTGCCAGCAGTTTACGGGGGGCGGCAGATACGCAGTATTTT
TRBJ2-3 TRBD2 once TRBV7-9 CASSYTRTSGRIGTQYF TGTGCCAGCAGCTACACCCGGACTAGCGGGAGGATTGGTACGCAGTATTTT
TRBJ2-7 TRBD1 NA TRBV7-3 CASSPSGTGNYEQYF TGTGCCAGCAGCCCCTCCGGGACAGGGAACTACGAGCAGTACTTC
TRBJ2-1 TRBD1 once TRBV7-8 CASSLSYTGGGEQFF TGTGCCAGCAGCTTAAGTTACACAGGGGGCGGGGAGCAGTTCTTC
TRBJ1-2 NA NA TRBV27 CASSLTGNYGYTF TGTGCCAGCAGTCTAACAGGAAACTATGGCTACACCTTC
TRBJ2-1 NA NA TRBV9 CASSAAGGGTGEQFF TGTGCCAGCAGCGCCGCGGGCGGGGGCACGGGGGAGCAGTTCTTC
TRBJ1-1 NA few TRBV7-6 CASSPGDSEAFF TGTGCCAGCAGCCCAGGGGATTCTGAAGCTTTCTTT
TRBJ1-2 TRBD1 few TRBV25-1 CASSAPGTGVYGYTF TGTGCCAGCAGTGCGCCCGGGACAGGGGTCTATGGCTACACCTTC
TRBJ2-5 TRBD2 NA TRBV4-2 CASSQKAGREYQETQYF TGTGCCAGCAGCCAAAAAGCGGGACGCGAGTACCAAGAGACCCAGTACTTC
TRBJ2-3 NA once TRBV2 CASRDNTDTQYF TGTGCCAGCAGGGACAACACAGATACGCAGTATTTT
TRBJ1-4 NA few TRBV9 CASSAPSGEKLFF TGTGCCAGCAGCGCCCCCAGTGGCGAAAAACTGTTTTTT
TRBJ1-1 NA NA TRBV5-1 CASSLARGRPPNTEAFF TGCGCCAGCAGCTTGGCCCGGGGAAGGCCTCCGAATACTGAAGCTTTCTTT
TRBJ1-4 NA NA TRBV28 CASSRGWDGVKPTNEKLFF TGTGCCAGCAGTAGGGGGTGGGACGGAGTAAAACCAACTAATGAAAAACTGTTTTTT
TRBJ2-5 NA NA TRBV7-7 CASSSVLGSGTQYF TGTGCCAGCAGCTCTGTCCTCGGGAGTGGGACCCAGTACTTC
TRBJ2-7 TRBD1 few TRBV7-6 CASSQDRASYEQYF TGTGCCAGCAGCCAGGACAGGGCCTCCTACGAGCAGTACTTC
TRBJ2-1 TRBD2 NA TRBV19 CASRSGRGEQFF TGTGCCAGTAGAAGCGGGAGGGGTGAGCAGTTCTTC
TRBJ1-2 TRBD1 NA TRBV5-1 CASSWTTGGYGYTF TGCGCCAGCAGCTGGACGACAGGGGGCTATGGCTACACCTTC
TRBJ2-7 NA medium-sized TRBV4-2 CASSQDETSSYEQYF TGTGCCAGCAGCCAAGATGAGACTAGTTCCTACGAGCAGTACTTC
TRBJ2-1 NA NA TRBV29-1 CSVEGQGGRTEQFF TGCAGCGTTGAAGGACAGGGAGGTAGGACAGAGCAGTTCTTC
TRBJ2-7 TRBD2 NA TRBV7-2 CASSPGTSYEQYF TGTGCCAGCAGCCCCGGGACTAGCTACGAGCAGTACTTC
TRBJ1-2 NA few TRBV25-1 CASRKDKGGYTF TGTGCCAGCAGGAAGGACAAAGGTGGCTACACCTTC
TRBJ1-2 TRBD1 NA TRBV30 CAWSRDRENYGYTF TGTGCCTGGAGCCGGGACAGGGAGAACTATGGCTACACCTTC
TRBJ2-5 TRBD1 NA TRBV2 CASRGDRGRETQYF TGTGCCAGCCGGGGGGACAGGGGCCGGGAGACCCAGTACTTC
TRBJ2-1 TRBD2 NA TRBV7-2 CASSPGGGAYNEQFF TGTGCCAGCAGCCCAGGTGGGGGGGCCTACAATGAGCAGTTCTTC
TRBJ2-7 NA few TRBV5-1 CAILAEDSAFYEQYF TGCGCCATCCTCGCCGAGGACAGTGCTTTCTACGAGCAGTACTTC
TRBJ2-3 NA NA TRBV5-1 CASSSTSRTDTQYF TGCGCCAGCAGCTCGACTAGTAGGACAGATACGCAGTATTTT
TRBJ2-7 NA NA TRBV25-1 CASSEYGLALKYEQYF TGTGCCAGCAGTGAATATGGGCTAGCGCTTAAATACGAGCAGTACTTC
TRBJ2-2 NA NA TRBV7-2 CASSLGGTITNTGELFF TGTGCCAGCAGCTTAGGGGGGACAATTACCAACACCGGGGAGCTGTTTTTT
TRBJ1-2 TRBD1 NA TRBV11-2 CASSLAGGRGYTF TGTGCCAGCAGCTTAGCAGGGGGCCGTGGCTACACCTTC
TRBJ1-2 NA NA TRBV5-8 CASSFGGGGYGYTF TGTGCCAGCAGCTTCGGGGGAGGTGGCTATGGCTACACCTTC
TRBJ2-5 TRBD2 NA TRBV11-2 CASSLARWTSGEETQYF TGTGCCAGCAGCTTAGCCCGCTGGACTAGCGGGGAAGAGACCCAGTACTTC
TRBJ1-3 NA NA TRBV4-1 CASRQQGLSGNTIYF TGCGCCAGCAGACAACAGGGCCTCTCTGGAAACACCATATATTTT
TRBJ1-5 NA few TRBV15 CATGARANQPQHF TGTGCCACGGGGGCCAGGGCAAATCAGCCCCAGCATTTT
TRBJ2-7 NA NA TRBV6-1 CASSETGFRTRESYEQYF TGTGCCAGCAGTGAGACTGGTTTCCGGACAAGAGAGTCCTACGAGCAGTACTTC
TRBJ2-7 TRBD1 NA TRBV19 CASSTRTGPYEQYF TGTGCCAGTAGTACCCGGACAGGGCCCTACGAGCAGTACTTC
TRBJ2-3 NA NA TRBV6-6 CASSYELDPDTQYF TGTGCCAGCAGTTACGAACTAGATCCCGATACGCAGTATTTT
TRBJ1-5 NA NA TRBV6-5 CASSYSGEFGQPQHF TGTGCCAGCAGTTACTCCGGGGAATTCGGCCAGCCCCAGCATTTT
TRBJ1-4 NA few TRBV5-1 CASRAQGGTNEKLFF TGCGCCAGCAGAGCCCAGGGTGGGACTAATGAAAAACTGTTTTTT
TRBJ1-3 NA NA TRBV7-8 CASSLSGSSGNTIYF TGTGCCAGCAGCTTATCGGGTTCCTCTGGAAACACCATATATTTT
TRBJ1-1 NA once TRBV2 CASSDGRRAGSEAFF TGTGCCAGCAGTGACGGGCGGAGGGCCGGCTCTGAAGCTTTCTTT
TRBJ2-7 TRBD2 NA TRBV6-5 CASSYFSGSHEQYF TGTGCCAGCAGTTACTTTAGCGGGAGCCACGAGCAGTACTTC